A selection of T cell receptor beta chains follows, all from one sample in a study of CD8 T cells in Susac syndrome. TCRdb ran MiXCR on the immunoSEQ multiplex PCR reads and lists one entry per CDR3 protein. The sample lists roughly 130,000 distinct CDR3 sequences, about 95% occurring once. Sequenced sample: CD4+ T cells from PBMCs. Receptor source: a human donor in good health. The CDR3 runs from the conserved cysteine through the conserved F or W. A D gene is named only where the DNA matches it firmly. Clone size is given for some rows only: seen once, a few or many times, or a class if the clone is expanded.

>NA|once|TRBV3-1|TRBJ2-3
CASSQANQDTQYF
TGTGCCAGCAGCCAAGCCAACCAAGATACGCAGTATTTT
>TRBD1|NA|TRBV28|TRBJ2-6
CASSSGTVPTGANVLTF
TGTGCCAGCAGTTCCGGGACAGTACCCACTGGGGCCAACGTCCTGACTTTC
>TRBD2|NA|TRBV27|TRBJ2-1
CASSSLAGVPYNEQFF
TGTGCCAGCAGTTCATTAGCGGGAGTCCCCTACAATGAGCAGTTCTTC
>TRBD1|NA|TRBV12-3/TRBV12-4|TRBJ2-1
CASCWDRGTYNEQFF
TGTGCCAGCTGCTGGGACAGGGGGACCTACAATGAGCAGTTCTTC
>TRBD2|NA|TRBV30|TRBJ2-1
CAWMGGLAINEQFF
TGTGCCTGGATGGGGGGACTAGCGATCAATGAGCAGTTCTTC
>TRBD2|NA|TRBV3-1|TRBJ2-7
CASSLGTSGPYEQYF
TGTGCCAGCAGCCTTGGGACTAGCGGCCCCTACGAGCAGTACTTC
>NA|NA|TRBV3-1|TRBJ2-3
CASSQRSTDTQYF
TGTGCCAGCAGCCAACGGAGCACAGATACGCAGTATTTT
>NA|NA|TRBV5-4|TRBJ1-4
CASSTRTETNEKLFF
TGTGCCAGCAGCACCAGGACAGAAACTAATGAAAAACTGTTTTTT
>NA|NA|TRBV7-2|TRBJ2-5
CASSFYGETQYF
TGTGCCAGCAGCTTCTATGGAGAGACCCAGTACTTC
>NA|NA|TRBV28|TRBJ2-3
CASSQTRPRYF
TGTGCCAGCAGTCAAACACGGCCCCGGTATTTT
>NA|NA|TRBV7-9|TRBJ1-4
CASSLRQGANEKLFF
TGTGCCAGCAGCCTAAGACAAGGGGCTAATGAAAAACTGTTTTTT
>NA|NA|TRBV7-2|TRBJ1-1
CASRSYTEAFF
TGTGCCAGCCGATCCTACACTGAAGCTTTCTTT
>TRBD2|NA|TRBV6-2/TRBV6-3|TRBJ2-1
CASSYVLAVRSSYNEQFF
TGTGCCAGCAGTTATGTACTAGCGGTCAGGAGCTCCTACAATGAGCAGTTCTTC
>TRBD2|NA|TRBV27|TRBJ2-7
CASARTSGIDEQYF
TGTGCCAGCGCCCGGACTAGCGGGATCGACGAGCAGTACTTC
>NA|NA|TRBV20-1|TRBJ2-4
CSAIHGRDIQYF
TGCAGTGCTATCCACGGCCGAGACATTCAGTACTTC
>NA|NA|TRBV5-1|TRBJ1-1
CASSLVGGRRNTEAFF
TGCGCCAGCAGCTTGGTGGGTGGACGGAGGAACACTGAAGCTTTCTTT
>NA|NA|TRBV5-1|TRBJ1-1
CASCYSGQADTEAFF
TGCGCCAGCTGCTACTCGGGACAAGCGGACACTGAAGCTTTCTTT
>NA|NA|TRBV5-1|TRBJ2-3
CASSLASREADTQYF
TGCGCCAGCAGCTTGGCCAGCAGGGAGGCAGATACGCAGTATTTT
>NA|NA|TRBV3-1|TRBJ2-2
CASSPGHSTYTGELFF
TGTGCCAGCAGCCCCGGGCACTCTACTTACACCGGGGAGCTGTTTTTT
>NA|NA|TRBV24-1|TRBJ2-2
CATKGQNTGELFF
TGTGCCACTAAGGGACAGAACACCGGGGAGCTGTTTTTT
>TRBD2|NA|TRBV29-1|TRBJ2-7
CSAFLAGENEQYF
TGCAGCGCCTTCCTAGCGGGAGAAAACGAGCAGTACTTC
>TRBD1|NA|TRBV9|TRBJ1-4
CASSVTGRGEKLFF
TGTGCCAGCAGCGTGACAGGGAGGGGCGAAAAACTGTTTTTT
>NA|NA|TRBV7-2|TRBJ2-5
CASSYTGLLETQYF
TGTGCCAGCAGCTATACGGGACTCTTGGAGACCCAGTACTTC
>NA|NA|TRBV28|TRBJ2-6
CASSTDSGWPGANVLTF
TGTGCCAGCAGTACCGACAGTGGGTGGCCTGGGGCCAACGTCCTGACTTTC
>NA|NA|TRBV3-1|TRBJ1-3
CASSHPVVFGNTIYF
TGTGCCAGCAGCCACCCGGTTGTTTTCGGAAACACCATATATTTT
>NA|NA|TRBV20-1|TRBJ2-7
CSASGSRGLYEQYF
TGCAGTGCTAGCGGGAGTCGGGGTCTCTACGAGCAGTACTTC
>NA|NA|TRBV28|TRBJ2-7
CASSYPRGSSYEQYF
TGTGCCAGCAGTTACCCCCGGGGGAGCTCCTACGAGCAGTACTTC
>NA|NA|TRBV12-3/TRBV12-4|TRBJ2-7
CASSFIGSRYEQYF
TGTGCCAGCAGTTTTATTGGGAGTCGCTACGAGCAGTACTTC
>NA|NA|TRBV5-1|TRBJ2-1
CASSLAWDTSYNEQFF
TGCGCCAGCAGCTTGGCCTGGGACACCTCCTACAATGAGCAGTTCTTC
>NA|NA|TRBV7-2|TRBJ1-1
CASSLRRKNTEAFF
TGTGCCAGCAGCTTAAGGAGGAAGAACACTGAAGCTTTCTTT
>NA|NA|TRBV29-1|TRBJ1-1
CSVGLRGFNTEAFF
TGCAGCGTTGGCCTCAGGGGCTTCAACACTGAAGCTTTCTTT
>NA|NA|TRBV28|TRBJ1-1
CASSLAGGNTEAFF
TGTGCCAGCAGTTTGGCCGGGGGGAACACTGAAGCTTTCTTT
>NA|NA|TRBV20-1|TRBJ2-7
CSAIRGASEYEQYF
TGCAGTGCTATCCGGGGGGCTAGCGAATACGAGCAGTACTTC
>TRBD1|NA|TRBV28|TRBJ1-1
CASSSQGAMNTEAFF
TGTGCCAGCAGTTCCCAGGGGGCAATGAACACTGAAGCTTTCTTT
>NA|NA|TRBV11-2|TRBJ2-3
CASSRGTDTQYF
TGTGCCAGCAGCCGCGGGACAGATACGCAGTATTTT